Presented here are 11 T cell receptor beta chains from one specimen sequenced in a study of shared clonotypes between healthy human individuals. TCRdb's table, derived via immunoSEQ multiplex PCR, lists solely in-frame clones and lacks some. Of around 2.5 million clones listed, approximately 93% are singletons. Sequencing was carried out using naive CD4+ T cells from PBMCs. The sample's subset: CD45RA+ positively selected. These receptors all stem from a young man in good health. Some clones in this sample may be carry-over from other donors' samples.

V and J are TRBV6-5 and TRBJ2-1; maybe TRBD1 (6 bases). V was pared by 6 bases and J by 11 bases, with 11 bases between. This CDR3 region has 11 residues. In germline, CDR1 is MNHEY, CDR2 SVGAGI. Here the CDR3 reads CASSDGQKQFF. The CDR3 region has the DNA TGTGCCAGCAGCGATGGACAGAAGCAGTTCTTC.

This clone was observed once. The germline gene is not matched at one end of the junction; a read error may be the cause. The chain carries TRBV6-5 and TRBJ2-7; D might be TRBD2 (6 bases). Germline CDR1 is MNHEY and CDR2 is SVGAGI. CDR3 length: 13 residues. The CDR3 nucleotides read TGTGCCAGCAGTTACGTATCGGGACGGGAGCCGTACTTC. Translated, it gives CASSYVSGREPYF.

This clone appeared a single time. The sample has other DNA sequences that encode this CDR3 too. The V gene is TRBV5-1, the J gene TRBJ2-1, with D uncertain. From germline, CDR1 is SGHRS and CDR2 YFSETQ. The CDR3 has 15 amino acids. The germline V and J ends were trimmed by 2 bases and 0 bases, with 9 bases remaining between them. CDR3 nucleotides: TGCGCCAGCAGCTTACGACAAGGCTCCTACAATGAGCAGTTCTTC. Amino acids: CASSLRQGSYNEQFF.

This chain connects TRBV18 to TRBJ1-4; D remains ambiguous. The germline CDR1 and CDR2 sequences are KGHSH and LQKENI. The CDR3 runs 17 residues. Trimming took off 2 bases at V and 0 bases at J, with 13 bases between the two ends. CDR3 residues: CASSPNSGLTTNEKLFF. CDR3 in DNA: TGTGCCAGCTCACCAAACTCCGGACTGACAACTAATGAAAAACTGTTTTTT.

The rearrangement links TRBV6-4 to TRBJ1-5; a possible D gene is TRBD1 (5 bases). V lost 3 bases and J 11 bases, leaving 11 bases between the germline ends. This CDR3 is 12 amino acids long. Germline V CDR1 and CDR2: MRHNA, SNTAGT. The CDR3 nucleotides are TGTGCCAGCAGTGAAACAGGCCGGGCCCAGCATTTT. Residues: CASSETGRAQHF.

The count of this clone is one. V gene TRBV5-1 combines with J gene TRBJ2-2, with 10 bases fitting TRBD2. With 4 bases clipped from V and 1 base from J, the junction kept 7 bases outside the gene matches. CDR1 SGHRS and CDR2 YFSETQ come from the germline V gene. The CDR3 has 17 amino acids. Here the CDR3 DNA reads TGCGCCAGCAGCCAAAGCGGGAGGGCCCGGAACACCGGGGAGCTGTTTTTT. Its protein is CASSQSGRARNTGELFF. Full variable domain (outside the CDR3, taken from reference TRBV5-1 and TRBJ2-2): KAGVTQTPRYLIKTRGQQVTLSCSPISGHRSVSWYQQTPGQGLQFLFEYFSETQRNKGNFPGRFSGRQFSNSRSEMNVSTLELGDSALYLCASSQSGRARNTGELFFGEGSRLTVL.

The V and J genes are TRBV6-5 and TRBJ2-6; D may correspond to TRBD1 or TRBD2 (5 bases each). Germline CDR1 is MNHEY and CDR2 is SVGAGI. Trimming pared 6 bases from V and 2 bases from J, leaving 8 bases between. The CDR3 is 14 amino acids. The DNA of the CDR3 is TGTGCCAGCAGACTGGGGGCTGGGGCCAACGTCCTGACTTTC. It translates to CASRLGAGANVLTF.

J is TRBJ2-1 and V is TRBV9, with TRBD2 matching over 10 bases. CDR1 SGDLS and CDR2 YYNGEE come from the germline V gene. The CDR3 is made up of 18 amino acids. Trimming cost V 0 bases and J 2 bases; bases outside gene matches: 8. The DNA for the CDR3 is TGTGCCAGCAGCGTAGCTACGGCTAGCGGGAGCCCCTACAATGAGCAGTTCTTC. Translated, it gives CASSVATASGSPYNEQFF.

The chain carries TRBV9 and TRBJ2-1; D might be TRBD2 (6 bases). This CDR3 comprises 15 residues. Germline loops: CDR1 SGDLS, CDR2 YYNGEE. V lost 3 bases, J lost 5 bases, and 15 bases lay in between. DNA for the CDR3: TGTGCCAGCAGCGCCCGGAGGGCCGCGGACAATGAGCAGTTCTTC. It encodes CASSARRAADNEQFF.

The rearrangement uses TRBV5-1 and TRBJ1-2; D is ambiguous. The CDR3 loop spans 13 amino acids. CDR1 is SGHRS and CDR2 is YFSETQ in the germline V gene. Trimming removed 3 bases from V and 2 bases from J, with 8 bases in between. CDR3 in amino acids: CASSYGRNYGYTF. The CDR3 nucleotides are TGCGCCAGCAGCTACGGCAGGAACTATGGCTACACCTTC.

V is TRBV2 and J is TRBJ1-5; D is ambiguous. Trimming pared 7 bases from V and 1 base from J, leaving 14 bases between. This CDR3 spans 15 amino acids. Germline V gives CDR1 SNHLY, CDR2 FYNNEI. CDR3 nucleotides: TGTGCCAGCACCCAGACCACCCTCAGCAATCAGCCCCAGCATTTT. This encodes CASTQTTLSNQPQHF.